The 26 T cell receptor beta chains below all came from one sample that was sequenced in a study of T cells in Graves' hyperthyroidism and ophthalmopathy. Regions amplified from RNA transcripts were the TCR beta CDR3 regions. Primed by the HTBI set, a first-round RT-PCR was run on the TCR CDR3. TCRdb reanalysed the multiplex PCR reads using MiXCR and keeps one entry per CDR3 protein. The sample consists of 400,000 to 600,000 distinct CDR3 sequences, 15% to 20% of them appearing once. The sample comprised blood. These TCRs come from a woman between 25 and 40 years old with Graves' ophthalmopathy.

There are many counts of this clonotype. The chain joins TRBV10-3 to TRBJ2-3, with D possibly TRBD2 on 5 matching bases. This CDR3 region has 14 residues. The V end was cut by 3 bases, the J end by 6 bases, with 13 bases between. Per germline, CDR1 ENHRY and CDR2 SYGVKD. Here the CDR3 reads CAISDTGMGDTQYF. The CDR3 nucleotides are TGTGCCATCAGTGATACCGGGATGGGGGATACGCAGTATTTT.

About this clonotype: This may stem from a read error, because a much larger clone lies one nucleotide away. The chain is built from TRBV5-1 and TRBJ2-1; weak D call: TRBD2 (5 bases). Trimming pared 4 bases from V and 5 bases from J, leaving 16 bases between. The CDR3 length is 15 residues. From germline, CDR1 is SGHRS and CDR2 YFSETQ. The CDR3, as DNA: TGCGCCAGCAGCGTTAGTCTAGCACTAAACAATGAGCAGTTCTTC. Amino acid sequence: CASSVSLALNNEQFF. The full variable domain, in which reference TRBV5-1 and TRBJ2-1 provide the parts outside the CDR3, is KAGVTQTPRYLIKTRGQQVTLSCSPISGHRSVSWYQQTPGQGLQFLFEYFSETQRNKGNFPGRFSGRQFSNSRSEMNVSTLELGDSALYLCASSVSLALNNEQFFGPGTRLTVL.

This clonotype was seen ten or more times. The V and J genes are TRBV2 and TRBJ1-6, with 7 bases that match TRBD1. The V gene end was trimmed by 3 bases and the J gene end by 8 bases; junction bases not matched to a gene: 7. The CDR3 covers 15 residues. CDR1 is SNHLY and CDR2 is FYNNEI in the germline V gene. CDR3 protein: CASSDDGQADSPLHF. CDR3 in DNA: TGTGCCAGCAGTGACGACGGACAGGCAGATTCACCCCTCCACTTT.

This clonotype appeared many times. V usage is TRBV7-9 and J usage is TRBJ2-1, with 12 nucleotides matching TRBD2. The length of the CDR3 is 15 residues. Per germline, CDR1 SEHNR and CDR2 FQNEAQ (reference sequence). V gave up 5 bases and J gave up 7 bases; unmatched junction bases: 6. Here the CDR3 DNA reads TGTGCCAGCAGCCCTAGCGGGAGGGACTTTAATGAGCAGTTCTTC. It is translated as CASSPSGRDFNEQFF. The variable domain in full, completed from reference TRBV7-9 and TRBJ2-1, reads DTGVSQNPRHKITKRGQNVTFRCDPISEHNRLYWYRQTLGQGPEFLTYFQNEAQLEKSRLLSDRFSAERPKGSFSTLEIQRTEQGDSAMYLCASSPSGRDFNEQFFGPGTRLTVL.

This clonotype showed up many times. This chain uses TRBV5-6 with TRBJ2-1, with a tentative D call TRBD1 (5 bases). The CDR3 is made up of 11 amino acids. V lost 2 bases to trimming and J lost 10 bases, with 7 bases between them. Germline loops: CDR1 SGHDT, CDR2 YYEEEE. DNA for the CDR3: TGTGCCAGCAGCTTAGGGGCAGAGCAGTTCTTC. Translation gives CASSLGAEQFF.

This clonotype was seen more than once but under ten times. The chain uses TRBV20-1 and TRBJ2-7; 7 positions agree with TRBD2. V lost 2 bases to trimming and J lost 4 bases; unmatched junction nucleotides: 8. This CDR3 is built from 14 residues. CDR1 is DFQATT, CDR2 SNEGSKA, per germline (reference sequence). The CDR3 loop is CSARRSGIRYEQYF. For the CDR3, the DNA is TGCAGTGCTAGACGGAGCGGGATCAGGTACGAGCAGTACTTC.

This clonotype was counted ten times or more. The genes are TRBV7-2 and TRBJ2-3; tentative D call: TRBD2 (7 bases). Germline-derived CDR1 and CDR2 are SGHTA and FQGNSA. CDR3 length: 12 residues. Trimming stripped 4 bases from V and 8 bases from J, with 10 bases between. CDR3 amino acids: CASSYREGTQYF. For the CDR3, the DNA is TGTGCCAGCAGCTACAGGGAGGGTACGCAGTATTTT.

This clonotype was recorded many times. The DNA of the CDR3 is TGTGCCAGCAGCGACAGGGTCCTGGAAGCTTTCTTT. Protein product: CASSDRVLEAFF. The rearrangement links TRBV12-3 or TRBV12-4 to TRBJ1-1; the match to TRBD1 covers 7 bases. The CDR3 totals 12 residues. The J segment lost 8 bases and the V segment lost 6 bases, leaving 6 bases of the junction unmatched.

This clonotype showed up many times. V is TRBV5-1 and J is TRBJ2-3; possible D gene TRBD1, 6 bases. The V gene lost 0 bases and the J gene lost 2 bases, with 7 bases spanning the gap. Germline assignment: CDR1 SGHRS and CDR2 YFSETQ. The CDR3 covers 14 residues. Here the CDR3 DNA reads TGCGCCAGCAGCTTGGAGGGACACACAGATACGCAGTATTTT. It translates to CASSLEGHTDTQYF. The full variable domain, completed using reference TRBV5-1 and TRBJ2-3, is KAGVTQTPRYLIKTRGQQVTLSCSPISGHRSVSWYQQTPGQGLQFLFEYFSETQRNKGNFPGRFSGRQFSNSRSEMNVSTLELGDSALYLCASSLEGHTDTQYFGPGTRLTVL.

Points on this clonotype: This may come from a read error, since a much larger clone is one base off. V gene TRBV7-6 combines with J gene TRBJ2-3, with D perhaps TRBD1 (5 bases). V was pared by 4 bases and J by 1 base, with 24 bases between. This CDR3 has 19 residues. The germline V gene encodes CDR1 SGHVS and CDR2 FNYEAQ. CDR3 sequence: CASSSRTRGLPSRTDTQYF. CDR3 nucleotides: TGTGCCAGCAGCTCCCGGACAAGGGGCTTACCTTCCCGCACAGATACGCAGTATTTT.

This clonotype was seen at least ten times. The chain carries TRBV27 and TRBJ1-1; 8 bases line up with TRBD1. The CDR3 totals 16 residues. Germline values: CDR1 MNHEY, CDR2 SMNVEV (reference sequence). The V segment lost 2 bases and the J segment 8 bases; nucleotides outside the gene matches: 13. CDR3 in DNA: TGTGCCAGCAGTTTACTCGGCGCGCAGGGGGCTAGGGAAGCTTTCTTT. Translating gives CASSLLGAQGAREAFF.

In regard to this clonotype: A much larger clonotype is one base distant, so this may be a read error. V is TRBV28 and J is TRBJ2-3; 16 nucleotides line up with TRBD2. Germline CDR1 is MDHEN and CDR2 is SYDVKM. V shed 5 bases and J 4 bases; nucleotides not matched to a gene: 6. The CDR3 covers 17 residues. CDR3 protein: CASSTGTSGRASDTQYF. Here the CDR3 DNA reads TGTGCCAGCAGTACCGGGACTAGCGGGAGGGCCTCAGATACGCAGTATTTT.

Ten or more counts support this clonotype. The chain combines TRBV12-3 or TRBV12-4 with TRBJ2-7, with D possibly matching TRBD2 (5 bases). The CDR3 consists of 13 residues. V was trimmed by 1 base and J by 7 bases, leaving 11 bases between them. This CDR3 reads CASSLGIGEEQYF. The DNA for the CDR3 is TGTGCCAGCAGTTTAGGGATCGGGGAAGAGCAGTACTTC.

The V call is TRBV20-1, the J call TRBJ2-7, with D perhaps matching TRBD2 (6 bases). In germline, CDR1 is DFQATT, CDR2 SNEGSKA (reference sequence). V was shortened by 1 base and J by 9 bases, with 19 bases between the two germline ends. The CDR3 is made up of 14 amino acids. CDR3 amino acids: CSARGGIPGSAQYF. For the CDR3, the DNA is TGCAGTGCTAGAGGCGGGATCCCCGGGTCTGCGCAGTACTTC.

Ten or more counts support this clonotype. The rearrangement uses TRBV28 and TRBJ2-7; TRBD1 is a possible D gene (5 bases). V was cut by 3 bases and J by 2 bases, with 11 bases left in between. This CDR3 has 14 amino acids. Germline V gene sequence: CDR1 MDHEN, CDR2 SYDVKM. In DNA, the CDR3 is TGTGCCAGCAGTTTGATTCTGACAGCCTACGAGCAGTACTTC. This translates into CASSLILTAYEQYF.

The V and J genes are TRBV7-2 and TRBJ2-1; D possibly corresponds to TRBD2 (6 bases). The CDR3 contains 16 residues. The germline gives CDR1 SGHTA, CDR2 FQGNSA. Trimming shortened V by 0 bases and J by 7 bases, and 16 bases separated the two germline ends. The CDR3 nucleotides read TGTGCCAGCAGCTTAGCCGGACTAACTTCAAGGAATGAGCAGTTCTTC. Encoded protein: CASSLAGLTSRNEQFF.

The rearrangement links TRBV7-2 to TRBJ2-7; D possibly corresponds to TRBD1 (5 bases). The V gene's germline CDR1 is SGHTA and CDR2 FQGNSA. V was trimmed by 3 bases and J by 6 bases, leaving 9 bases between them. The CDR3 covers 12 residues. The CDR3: CASSFPGREQYF. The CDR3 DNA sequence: TGTGCCAGCAGCTTCCCAGGGCGCGAGCAGTACTTC.

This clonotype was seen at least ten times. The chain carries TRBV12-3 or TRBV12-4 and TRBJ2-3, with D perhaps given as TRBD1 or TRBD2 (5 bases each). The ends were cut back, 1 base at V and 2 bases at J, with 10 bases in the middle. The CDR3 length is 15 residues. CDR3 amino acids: CASSLGGGVTDTQYF. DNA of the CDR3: TGTGCCAGCAGTTTAGGTGGGGGAGTCACAGATACGCAGTATTTT.

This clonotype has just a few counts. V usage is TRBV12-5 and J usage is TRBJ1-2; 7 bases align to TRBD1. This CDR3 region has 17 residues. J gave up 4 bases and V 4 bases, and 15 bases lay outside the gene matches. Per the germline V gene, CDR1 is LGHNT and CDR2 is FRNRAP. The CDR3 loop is CASGSLVGTDRFYGYTF. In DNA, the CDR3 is TGTGCTAGTGGTTCTCTGGTTGGGACAGACAGATTCTATGGCTACACCTTC.

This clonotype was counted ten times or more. Here the CDR3 DNA reads TGCGCCAGCAGTAAACAGGGGGCCTACGAGCAGTACTTC. Protein sequence: CASSKQGAYEQYF. The chain couples TRBV10-1 to TRBJ2-7, with 8 bases matching TRBD1. The V gene end was trimmed by 5 bases and the J gene end by 2 bases; junction bases not matched to a gene: 2. The CDR3 loop spans 13 amino acids. Germline values: CDR1 WNHNN, CDR2 SYGVQD (reference sequence).

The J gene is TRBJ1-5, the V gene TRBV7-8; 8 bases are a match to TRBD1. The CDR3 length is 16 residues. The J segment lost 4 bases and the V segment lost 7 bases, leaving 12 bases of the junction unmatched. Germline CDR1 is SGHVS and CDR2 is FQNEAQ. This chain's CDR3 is CASTEIGQGHNQPQHF. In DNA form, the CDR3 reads TGTGCCAGCACCGAAATCGGACAGGGCCATAATCAGCCCCAGCATTTT.

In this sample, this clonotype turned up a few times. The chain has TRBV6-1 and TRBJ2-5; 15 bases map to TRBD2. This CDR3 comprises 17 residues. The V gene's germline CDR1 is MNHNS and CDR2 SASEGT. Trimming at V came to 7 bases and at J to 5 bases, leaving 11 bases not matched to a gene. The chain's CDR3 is CASIGLAGGPFQETQYF. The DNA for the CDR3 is TGTGCCAGCATAGGACTAGCGGGAGGGCCTTTCCAGGAGACCCAGTACTTC.

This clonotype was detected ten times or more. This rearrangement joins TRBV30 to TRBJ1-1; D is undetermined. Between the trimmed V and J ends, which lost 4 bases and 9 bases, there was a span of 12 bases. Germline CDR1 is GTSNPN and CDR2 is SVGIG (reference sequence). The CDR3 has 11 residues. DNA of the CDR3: TGTGCCTGGACTGACCGGGCCAAAGCTTTCTTT. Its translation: CAWTDRAKAFF.

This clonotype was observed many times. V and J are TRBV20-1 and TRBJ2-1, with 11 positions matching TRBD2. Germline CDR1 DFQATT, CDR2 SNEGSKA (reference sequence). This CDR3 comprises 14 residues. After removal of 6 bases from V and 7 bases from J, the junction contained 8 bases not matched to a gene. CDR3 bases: TGCAGTGCCCTGGGACTAGCGGCCTCGAATGAGCAGTTCTTC. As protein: CSALGLAASNEQFF.

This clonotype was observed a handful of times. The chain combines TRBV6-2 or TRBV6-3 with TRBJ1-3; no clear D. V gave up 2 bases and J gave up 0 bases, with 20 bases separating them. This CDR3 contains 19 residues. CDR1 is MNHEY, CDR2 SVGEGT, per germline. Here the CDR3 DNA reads TGTGCCAGCAGTTACCCTCAAAAGGGCCAGTTCGTCTCTGGAAACACCATATATTTT. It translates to CASSYPQKGQFVSGNTIYF.

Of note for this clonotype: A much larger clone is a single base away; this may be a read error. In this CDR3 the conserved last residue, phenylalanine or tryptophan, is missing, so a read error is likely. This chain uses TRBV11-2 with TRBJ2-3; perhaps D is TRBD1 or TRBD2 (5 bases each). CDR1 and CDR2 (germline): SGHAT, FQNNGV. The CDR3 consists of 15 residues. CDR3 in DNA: TGTGTCAGCAGCGCCAGGGAGCACGGCACAGATACGCAGTATTCT. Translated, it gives CVSSAREHGTDTQYS.